The source of this T cell receptor (beta chain) is a study of cytomegalovirus exposure and HLA in healthy donors. A note on this clone: Its specificity is unknown.

The CDR3 contains 13 residues. Trimming left V 6 bases short and J 5 bases short, with 14 bases between. Germline V gives CDR1 SGHTS, CDR2 YDEGEE. The study, taken as a whole, reports: Later analysis indicated greater clonal expansion among HLA-associated TCR beta chains than among equally common other chains.

Primers: 60 Vbeta forward and 13 Jbeta reverse. TCRdb keeps only in-frame clones here, not all; method: immunoSEQ multiplex PCR. Its table records roughly 90,000 clones. The J gene is TRBJ2-5, the V gene TRBV5-8; D is possibly TRBD2 (6 bases). This receptor was identified in a man aged 45-65 years in good health and CMV-seropositive. The source material was PBMCs. CDR3 DNA: TGTGCCAGCACGAGGGGCGGGGCCGAGACCCAGTACTTC. This codes for CASTRGGAETQYF.